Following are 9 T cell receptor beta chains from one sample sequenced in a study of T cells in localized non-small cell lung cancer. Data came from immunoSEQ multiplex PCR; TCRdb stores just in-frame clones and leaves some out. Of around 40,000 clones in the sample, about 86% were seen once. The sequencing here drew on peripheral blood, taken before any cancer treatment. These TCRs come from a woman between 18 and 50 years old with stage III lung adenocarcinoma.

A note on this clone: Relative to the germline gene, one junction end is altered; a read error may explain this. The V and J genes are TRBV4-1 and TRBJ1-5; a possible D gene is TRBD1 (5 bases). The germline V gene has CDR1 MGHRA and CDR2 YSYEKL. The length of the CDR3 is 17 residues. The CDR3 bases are TGCGCCAGCAGTCAAGATATCCAGGGCTATAGCAATCAGCCCCAGCATTTT. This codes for CASSQDIQGYSNQPQHF.

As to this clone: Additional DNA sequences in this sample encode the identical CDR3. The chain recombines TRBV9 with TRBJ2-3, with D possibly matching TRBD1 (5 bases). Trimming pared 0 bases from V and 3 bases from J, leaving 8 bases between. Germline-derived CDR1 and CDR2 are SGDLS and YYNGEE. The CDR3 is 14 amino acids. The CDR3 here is CASSVEQVTDTQYF. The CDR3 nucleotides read TGTGCCAGCAGCGTAGAACAGGTAACAGATACGCAGTATTTT.

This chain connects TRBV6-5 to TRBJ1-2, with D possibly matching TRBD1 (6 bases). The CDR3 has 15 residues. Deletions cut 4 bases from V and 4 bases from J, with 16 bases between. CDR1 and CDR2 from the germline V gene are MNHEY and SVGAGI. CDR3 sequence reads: CASSSYGQTLYGYTF. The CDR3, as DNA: TGTGCCAGCAGTTCCTATGGACAGACCCTCTATGGCTACACCTTC.

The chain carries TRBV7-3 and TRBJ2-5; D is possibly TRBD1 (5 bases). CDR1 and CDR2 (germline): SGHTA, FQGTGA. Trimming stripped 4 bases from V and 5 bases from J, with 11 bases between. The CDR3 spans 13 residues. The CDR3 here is CASSSGPGETQYF. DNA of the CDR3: TGTGCCAGCAGCTCCGGTCCAGGGGAGACCCAGTACTTC.

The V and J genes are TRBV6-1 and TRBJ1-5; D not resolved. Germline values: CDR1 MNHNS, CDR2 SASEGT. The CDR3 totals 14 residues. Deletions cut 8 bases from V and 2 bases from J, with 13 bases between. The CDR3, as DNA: TGTGCCAGCTGGAGGGTTAGGGGCAATCAGCCCCAGCATTTT. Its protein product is CASWRVRGNQPQHF.

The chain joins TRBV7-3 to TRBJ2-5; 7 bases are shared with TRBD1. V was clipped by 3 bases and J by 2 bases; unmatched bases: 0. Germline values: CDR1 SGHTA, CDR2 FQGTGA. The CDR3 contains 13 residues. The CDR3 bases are TGTGCCAGCAGCTTGGGACAGCAAGAGACCCAGTACTTC. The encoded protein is CASSLGQQETQYF.

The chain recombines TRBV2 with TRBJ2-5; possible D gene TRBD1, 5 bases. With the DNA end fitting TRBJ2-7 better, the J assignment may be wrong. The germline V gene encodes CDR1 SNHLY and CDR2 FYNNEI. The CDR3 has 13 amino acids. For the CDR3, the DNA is TGTGCCATCGTGACAGAAACCTCCTACGAGCAGTACTTC. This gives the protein CAIVTETSYEQYF.

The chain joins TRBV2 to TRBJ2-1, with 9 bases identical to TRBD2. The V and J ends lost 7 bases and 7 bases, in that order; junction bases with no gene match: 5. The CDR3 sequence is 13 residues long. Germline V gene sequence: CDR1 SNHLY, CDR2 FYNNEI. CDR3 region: CASKSGGLNEQFF. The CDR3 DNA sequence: TGTGCCAGCAAAAGCGGGGGGCTGAATGAGCAGTTCTTC.

The CDR3 loop reads CASTEGAGADTQYF. In nucleotides, the CDR3 is TGTGCCAGTACAGAGGGGGCGGGGGCAGATACGCAGTATTTT. The chain carries TRBV19 and TRBJ2-3; D may correspond to TRBD1 or TRBD2 (7 bases each). Germline-derived CDR1 and CDR2 are LNHDA and SQIVND (reference sequence). This CDR3 is built from 14 residues. Deletions cut 7 bases from V and 4 bases from J, with 15 bases between.